This T cell receptor beta chain was recovered during a study of vaccination and CD4 T cells after COVID-19. This clonotype occurred a few times. The junction had 7 bases not matched to a gene; V was cut back by 6 bases and J by 8 bases. Germline V gene lookup returns CDR1 MNHNS and CDR2 SASEGT. The CDR3 has 13 residues. TCRdb re-analysed the PCR reads in MiXCR, keeping a single row per CDR3 protein. The sample includes 20,000 to 25,000 distinct CDR3 sequences, roughly 56% of them seen just once. The genes are TRBV6-1 and TRBJ1-2; 9 positions agree with TRBD1. The sequencing here drew on CD4+ T cells from blood, taken before SARS-CoV-2 vaccination. The clonotype originates from a human donor who had recovered from COVID-19. The CDR3 loop reads CASRATGGDGYTF. CDR3 in DNA: TGTGCCAGCAGGGCGACAGGGGGTGACGGCTACACCTTC.